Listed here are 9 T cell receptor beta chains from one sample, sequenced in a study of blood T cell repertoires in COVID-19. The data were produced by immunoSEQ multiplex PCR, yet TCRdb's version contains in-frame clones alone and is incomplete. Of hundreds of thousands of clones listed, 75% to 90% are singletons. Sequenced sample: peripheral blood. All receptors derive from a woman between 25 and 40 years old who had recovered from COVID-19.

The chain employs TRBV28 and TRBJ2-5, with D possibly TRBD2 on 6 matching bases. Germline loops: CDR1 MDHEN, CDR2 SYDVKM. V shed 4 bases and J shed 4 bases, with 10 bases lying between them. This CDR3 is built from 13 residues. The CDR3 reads CASSSAGGETQYF. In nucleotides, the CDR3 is TGTGCCAGCAGTTCAGCCGGGGGAGAGACCCAGTACTTC.

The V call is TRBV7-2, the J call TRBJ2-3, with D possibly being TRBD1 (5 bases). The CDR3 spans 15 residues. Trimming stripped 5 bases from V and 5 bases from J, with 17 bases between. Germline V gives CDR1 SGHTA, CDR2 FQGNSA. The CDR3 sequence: CASSATGQGLDTQYF. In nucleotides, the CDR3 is TGTGCCAGCAGCGCCACGGGTCAGGGTTTAGATACGCAGTATTTT.

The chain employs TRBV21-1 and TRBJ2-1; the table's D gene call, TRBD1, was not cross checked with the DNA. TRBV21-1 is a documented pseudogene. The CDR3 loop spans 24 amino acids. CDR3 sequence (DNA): TGTGCCAGAGGCGGAAACCGGGACAGGGGGCAGTCAGAGTGTCTAGCGGGCCCCTACAATGAGCAGTTCTTC. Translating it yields CARGGNRDRGQSECLAGPYNEQFF.

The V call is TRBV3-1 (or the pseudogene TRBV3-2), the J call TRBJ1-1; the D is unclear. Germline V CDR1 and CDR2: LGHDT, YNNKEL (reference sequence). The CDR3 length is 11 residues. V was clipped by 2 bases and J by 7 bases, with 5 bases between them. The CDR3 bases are TGTGCCAGCAGCCAACAACATGAAGCTTTCTTT. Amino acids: CASSQQHEAFF.

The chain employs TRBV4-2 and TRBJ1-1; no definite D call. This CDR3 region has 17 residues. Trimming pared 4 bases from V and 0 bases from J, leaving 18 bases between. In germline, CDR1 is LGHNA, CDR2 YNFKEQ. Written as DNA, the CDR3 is TGTGCCAGCAGCCCATCCGAGACTGGCGGTTTGAACACTGAAGCTTTCTTT. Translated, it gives CASSPSETGGLNTEAFF.

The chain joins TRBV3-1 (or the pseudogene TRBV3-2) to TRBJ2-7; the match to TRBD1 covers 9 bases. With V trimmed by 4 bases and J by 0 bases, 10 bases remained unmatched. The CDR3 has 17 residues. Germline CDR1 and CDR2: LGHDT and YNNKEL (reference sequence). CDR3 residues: CASSPRVPGQGSYEQYF. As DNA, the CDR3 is TGTGCCAGCAGCCCCCGAGTACCGGGACAGGGCTCCTACGAGCAGTACTTC.

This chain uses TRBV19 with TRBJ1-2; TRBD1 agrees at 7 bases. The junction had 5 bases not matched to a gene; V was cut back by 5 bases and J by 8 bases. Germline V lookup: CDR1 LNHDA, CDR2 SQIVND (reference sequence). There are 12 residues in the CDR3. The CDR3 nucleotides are TGTGCCAGTAGTGACAGGGTCGACGGCTACACCTTC. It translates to CASSDRVDGYTF. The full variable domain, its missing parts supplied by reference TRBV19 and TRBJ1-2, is DGGITQSPKYLFRKEGQNVTLSCEQNLNHDAMYWYRQDPGQGLRLIYYSQIVNDFQKGDIAEGYSVSREKKESFPLTVTSAQKNPTAFYLCASSDRVDGYTFGSGTRLTVV.

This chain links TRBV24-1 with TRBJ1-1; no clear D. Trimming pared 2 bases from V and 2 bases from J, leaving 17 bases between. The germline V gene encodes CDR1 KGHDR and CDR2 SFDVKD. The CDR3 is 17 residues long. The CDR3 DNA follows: TGTGCCACCAGTGATTCAGATGGTCGGAGCTTTAACACTGAAGCTTTCTTT. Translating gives CATSDSDGRSFNTEAFF.

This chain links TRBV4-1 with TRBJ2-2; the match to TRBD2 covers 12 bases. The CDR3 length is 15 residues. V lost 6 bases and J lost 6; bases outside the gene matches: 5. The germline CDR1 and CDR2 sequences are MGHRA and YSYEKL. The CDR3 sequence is CASRPGLAGPGELFF. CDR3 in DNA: TGCGCCAGCAGACCAGGACTAGCGGGGCCCGGGGAGCTGTTTTTT.